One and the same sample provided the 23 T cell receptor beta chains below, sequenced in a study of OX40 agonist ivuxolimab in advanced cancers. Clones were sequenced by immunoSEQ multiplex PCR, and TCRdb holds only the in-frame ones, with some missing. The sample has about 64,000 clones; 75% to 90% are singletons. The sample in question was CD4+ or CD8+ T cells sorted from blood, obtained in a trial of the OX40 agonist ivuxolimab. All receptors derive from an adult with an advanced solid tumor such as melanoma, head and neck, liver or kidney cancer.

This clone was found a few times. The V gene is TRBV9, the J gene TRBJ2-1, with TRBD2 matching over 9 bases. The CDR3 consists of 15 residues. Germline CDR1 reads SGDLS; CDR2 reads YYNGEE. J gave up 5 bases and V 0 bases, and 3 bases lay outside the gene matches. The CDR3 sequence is CASSVAPSGNNEQFF. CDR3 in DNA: TGTGCCAGCAGCGTAGCCCCTAGCGGGAACAATGAGCAGTTCTTC. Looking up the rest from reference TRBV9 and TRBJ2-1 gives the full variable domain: DSGVTQTPKHLITATGQRVTLRCSPRSGDLSVYWYQQSLDQGLQFLIQYYNGEERAKGNILERFSAQQFPDLHSELNLSSLELGDSALYFCASSVAPSGNNEQFFGPGTRLTVL.

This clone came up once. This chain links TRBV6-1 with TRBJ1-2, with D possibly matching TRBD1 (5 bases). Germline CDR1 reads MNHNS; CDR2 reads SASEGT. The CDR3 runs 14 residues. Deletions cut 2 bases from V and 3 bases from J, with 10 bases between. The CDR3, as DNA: TGTGCCAGCAGTGAACTGGGGCGAGACTATGGCTACACCTTC. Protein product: CASSELGRDYGYTF.

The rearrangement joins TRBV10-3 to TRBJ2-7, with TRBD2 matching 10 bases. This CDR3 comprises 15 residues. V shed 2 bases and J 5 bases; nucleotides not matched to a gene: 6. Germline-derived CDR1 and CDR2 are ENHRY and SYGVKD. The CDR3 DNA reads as TGTGCCATCAGTGAGGCTCTAGCGGGAGCGGACGAGCAGTACTTC. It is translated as CAISEALAGADEQYF.

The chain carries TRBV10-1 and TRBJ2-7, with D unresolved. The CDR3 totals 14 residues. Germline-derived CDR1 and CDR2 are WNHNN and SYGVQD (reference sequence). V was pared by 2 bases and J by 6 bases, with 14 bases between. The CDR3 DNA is TGCGCCAGCAGTGAGGGCCCCCCGGAAGGCGAGCAGTACTTC. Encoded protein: CASSEGPPEGEQYF.

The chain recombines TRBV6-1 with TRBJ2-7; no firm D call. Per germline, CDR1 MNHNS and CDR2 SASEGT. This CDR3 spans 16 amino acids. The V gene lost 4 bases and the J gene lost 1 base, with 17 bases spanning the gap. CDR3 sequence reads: CASSATPTSVSYEQYF. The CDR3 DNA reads TGTGCCAGCAGTGCCACCCCGACATCCGTATCCTACGAGCAGTACTTC.

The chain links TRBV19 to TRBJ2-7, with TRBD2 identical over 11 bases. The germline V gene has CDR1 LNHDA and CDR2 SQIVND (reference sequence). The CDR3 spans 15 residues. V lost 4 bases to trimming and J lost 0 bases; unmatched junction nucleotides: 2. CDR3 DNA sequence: TGTGCCAGTAGTAAACTAGCGGGAGCCTCCTACGAGCAGTACTTC. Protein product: CASSKLAGASYEQYF.

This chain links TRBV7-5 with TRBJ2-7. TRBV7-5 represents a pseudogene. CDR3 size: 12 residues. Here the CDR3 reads CVRDVRPSEQYF. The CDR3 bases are TGTGTCCGGGACGTACGTCCGTCCGAGCAGTACTTC.

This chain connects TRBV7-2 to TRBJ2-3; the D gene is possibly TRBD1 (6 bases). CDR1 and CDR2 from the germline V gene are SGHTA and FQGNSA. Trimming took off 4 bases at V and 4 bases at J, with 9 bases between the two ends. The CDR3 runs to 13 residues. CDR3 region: CASSSQGSDTQYF. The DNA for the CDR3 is TGTGCCAGCAGCTCCCAGGGGTCAGATACGCAGTATTTT.

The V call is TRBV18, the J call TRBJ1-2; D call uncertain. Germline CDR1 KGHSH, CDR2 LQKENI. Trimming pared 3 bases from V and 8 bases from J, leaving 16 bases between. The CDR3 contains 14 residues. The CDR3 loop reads CASSPIQTVPGYTF. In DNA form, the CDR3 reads TGTGCCAGCTCACCCATACAGACGGTTCCGGGCTACACCTTC.

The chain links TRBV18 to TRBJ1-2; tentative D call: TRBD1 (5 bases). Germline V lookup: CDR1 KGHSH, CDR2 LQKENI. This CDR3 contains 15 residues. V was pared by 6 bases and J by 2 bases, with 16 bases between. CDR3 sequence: CASSPGTDANYGYTF. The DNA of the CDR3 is TGTGCCAGCTCGCCAGGGACTGACGCGAACTATGGCTACACCTTC.

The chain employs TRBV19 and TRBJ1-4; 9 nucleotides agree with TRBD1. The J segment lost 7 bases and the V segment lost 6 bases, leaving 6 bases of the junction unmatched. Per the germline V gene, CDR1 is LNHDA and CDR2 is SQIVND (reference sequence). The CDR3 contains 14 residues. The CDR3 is CASSGTGGSEKLFF. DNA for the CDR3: TGTGCCAGTAGCGGCACAGGGGGCAGTGAAAAACTGTTTTTT.

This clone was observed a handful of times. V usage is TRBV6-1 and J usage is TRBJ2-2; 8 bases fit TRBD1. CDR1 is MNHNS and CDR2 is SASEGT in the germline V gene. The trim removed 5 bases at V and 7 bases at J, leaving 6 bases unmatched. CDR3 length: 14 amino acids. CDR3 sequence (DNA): TGTGCCAGCAGTCGTCGACAGGGGTACGGGGAGCTGTTTTTT. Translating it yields CASSRRQGYGELFF.

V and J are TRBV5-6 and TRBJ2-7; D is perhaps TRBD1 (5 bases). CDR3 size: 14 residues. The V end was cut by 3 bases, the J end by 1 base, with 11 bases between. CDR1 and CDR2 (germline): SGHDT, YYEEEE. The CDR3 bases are TGTGCCAGCAGCTCGCTTCCAGGGTCCTACGAGCAGTACTTC. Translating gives CASSSLPGSYEQYF.

DNA of the CDR3: TGCGCCAGCAGCCAAGGGCTAGCGGGGACCGGGGAGCTGTTTTTT. Its protein is CASSQGLAGTGELFF. The chain employs TRBV4-1 and TRBJ2-2; 9 nucleotides match TRBD2. The J segment lost 5 bases and the V segment lost 1 base, leaving 2 bases of the junction unmatched. The CDR3 totals 15 residues. CDR1 and CDR2 from the germline V gene are MGHRA and YSYEKL.

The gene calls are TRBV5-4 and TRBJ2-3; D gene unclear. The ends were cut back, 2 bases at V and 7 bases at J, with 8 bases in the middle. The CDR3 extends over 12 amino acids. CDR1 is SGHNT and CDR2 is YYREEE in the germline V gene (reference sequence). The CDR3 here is CASSFMENTQYF. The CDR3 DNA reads TGTGCCAGCAGCTTTATGGAAAATACGCAGTATTTT. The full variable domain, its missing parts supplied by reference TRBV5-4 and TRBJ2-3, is ETGVTQSPTHLIKTRGQQVTLRCSSQSGHNTVSWYQQALGQGPQFIFQYYREEENGRGNFPPRFSGLQFPNYSSELNVNALELDDSALYLCASSFMENTQYFGPGTRLTVL.

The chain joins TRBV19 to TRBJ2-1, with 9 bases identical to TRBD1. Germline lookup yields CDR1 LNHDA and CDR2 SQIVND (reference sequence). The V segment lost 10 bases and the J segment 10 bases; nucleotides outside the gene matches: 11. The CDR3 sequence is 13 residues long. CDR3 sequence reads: CAIEGGQGEEQFF. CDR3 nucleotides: TGTGCCATTGAGGGGGGACAGGGAGAGGAGCAGTTCTTC.

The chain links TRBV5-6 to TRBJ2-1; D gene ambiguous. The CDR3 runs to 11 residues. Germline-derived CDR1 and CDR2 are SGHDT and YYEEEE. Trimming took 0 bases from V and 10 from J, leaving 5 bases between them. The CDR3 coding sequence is TGTGCCAGCAGCTTGGGACGGGAGCAGTTCTTC. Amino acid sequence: CASSLGREQFF.

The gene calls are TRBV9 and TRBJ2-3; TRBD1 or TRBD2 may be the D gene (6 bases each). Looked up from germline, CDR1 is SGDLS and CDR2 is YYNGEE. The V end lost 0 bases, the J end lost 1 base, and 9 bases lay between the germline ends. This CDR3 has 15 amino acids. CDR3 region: CASSVGGARTDTQYF. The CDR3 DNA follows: TGTGCCAGCAGCGTAGGGGGGGCTCGCACAGATACGCAGTATTTT.

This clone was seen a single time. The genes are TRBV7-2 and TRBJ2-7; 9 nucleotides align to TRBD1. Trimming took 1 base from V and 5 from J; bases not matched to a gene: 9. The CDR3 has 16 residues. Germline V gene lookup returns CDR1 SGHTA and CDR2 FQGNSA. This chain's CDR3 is CASSLVPGQGSHEQYF. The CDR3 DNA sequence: TGTGCCAGCAGCTTAGTTCCGGGACAGGGTAGCCACGAGCAGTACTTC. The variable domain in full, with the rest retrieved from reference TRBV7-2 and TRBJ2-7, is GAGVSQSPSNKVTEKGKDVELRCDPISGHTALYWYRQSLGQGLEFLIYFQGNSAPDKSGLPSDRFSAERTGGSVSTLTIQRTQQEDSAVYLCASSLVPGQGSHEQYFGPGTRLTVT.

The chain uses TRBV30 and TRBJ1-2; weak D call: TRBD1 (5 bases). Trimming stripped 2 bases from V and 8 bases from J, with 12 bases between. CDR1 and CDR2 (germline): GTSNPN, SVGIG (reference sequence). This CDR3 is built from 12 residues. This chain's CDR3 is CAWSRGTMGYTF. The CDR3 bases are TGTGCCTGGAGTCGGGGGACTATGGGCTACACCTTC.

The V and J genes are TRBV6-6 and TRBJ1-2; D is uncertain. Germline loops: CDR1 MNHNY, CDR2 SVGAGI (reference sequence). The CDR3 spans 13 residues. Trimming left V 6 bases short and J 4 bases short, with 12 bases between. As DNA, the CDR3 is TGTGCCAGCAGCCGAAGTCCAGTCTATGGCTACACCTTC. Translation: CASSRSPVYGYTF.

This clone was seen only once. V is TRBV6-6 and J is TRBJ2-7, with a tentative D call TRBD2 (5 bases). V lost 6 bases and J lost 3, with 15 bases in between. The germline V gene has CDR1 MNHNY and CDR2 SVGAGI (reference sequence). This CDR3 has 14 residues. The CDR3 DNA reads TGTGCCAGCAGCCGAGGGAGTTCTAACTACGAGCAGTACTTC. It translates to CASSRGSSNYEQYF.

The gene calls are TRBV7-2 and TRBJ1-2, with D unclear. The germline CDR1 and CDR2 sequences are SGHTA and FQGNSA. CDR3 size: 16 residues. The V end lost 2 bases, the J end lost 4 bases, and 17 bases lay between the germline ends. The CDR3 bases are TGTGCCAGCAGCTTACCGACGGAGTTGACTTTCTATGGCTACACCTTC. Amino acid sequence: CASSLPTELTFYGYTF.